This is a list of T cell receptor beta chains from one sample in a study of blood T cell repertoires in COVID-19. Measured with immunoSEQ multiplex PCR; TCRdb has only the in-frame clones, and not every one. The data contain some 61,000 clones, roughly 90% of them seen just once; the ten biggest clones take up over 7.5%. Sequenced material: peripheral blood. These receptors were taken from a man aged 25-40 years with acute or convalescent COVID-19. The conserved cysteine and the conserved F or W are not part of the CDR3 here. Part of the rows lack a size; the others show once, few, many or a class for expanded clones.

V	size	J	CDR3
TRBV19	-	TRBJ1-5	ASSMTGTGYNQPQH
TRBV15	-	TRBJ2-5	ATHRQDSQETQY
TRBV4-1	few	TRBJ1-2	ASSPVQGADGYT
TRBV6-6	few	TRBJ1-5	ASSTGNSNQPQH
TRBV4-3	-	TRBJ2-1	ASSQVGTSGSYYNEQF
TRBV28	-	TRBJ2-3	ASARTGSEDTQY
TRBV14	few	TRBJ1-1	ASSPYRNTEAF
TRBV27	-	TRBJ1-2	ASRPTGNYGYT
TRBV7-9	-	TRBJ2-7	ASSPTNIQTGAYEQY
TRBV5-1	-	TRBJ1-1	ASKSRPGGNTEAF
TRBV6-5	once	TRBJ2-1	ASRRLGSSYNEQF
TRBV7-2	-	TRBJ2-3	ASSLAAPDTQY
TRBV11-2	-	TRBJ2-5	ASSLGTSGYQETQY
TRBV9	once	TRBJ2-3	ASSKEGLAGRGDTQY
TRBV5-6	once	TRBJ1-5	ASSLFGQGVQPQH
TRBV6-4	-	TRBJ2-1	ASSEEAGGYNEQF
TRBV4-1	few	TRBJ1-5	ASSPPGIQPQH
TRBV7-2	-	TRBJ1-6	ASSSLPTGNNSPLH
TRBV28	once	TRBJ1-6	ASASGTISPLH
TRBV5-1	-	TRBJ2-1	ASSLRTRSGDNEQF
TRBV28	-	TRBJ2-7	ASSLGQGAYEQY
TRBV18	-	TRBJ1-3	ASSPTVSGNTIY
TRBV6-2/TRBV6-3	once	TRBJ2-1	ASSRQRDWGNEQF
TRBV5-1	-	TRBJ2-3	ASSPLAGGLADTQY
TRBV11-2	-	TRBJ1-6	ASSTGGGGPLH
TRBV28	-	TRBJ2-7	ASSSAGTNLYEQY
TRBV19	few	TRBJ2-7	ASSTSGRTYEQY
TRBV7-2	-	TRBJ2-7	ASSQGPAGYEQY
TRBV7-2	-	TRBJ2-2	ASSGLNTGELF